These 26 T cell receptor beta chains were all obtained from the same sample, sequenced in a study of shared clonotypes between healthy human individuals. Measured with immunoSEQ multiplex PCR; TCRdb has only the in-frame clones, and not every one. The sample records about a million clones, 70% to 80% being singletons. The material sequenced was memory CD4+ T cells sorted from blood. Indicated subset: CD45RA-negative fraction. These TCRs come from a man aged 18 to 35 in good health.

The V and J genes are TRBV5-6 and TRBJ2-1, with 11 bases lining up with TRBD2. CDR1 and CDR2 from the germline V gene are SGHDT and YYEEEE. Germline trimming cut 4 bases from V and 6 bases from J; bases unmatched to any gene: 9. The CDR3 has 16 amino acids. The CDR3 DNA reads TGTGCCAGCAGCCTATTAGCGGGAGGGTTTCTCAATGAGCAGTTCTTC. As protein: CASSLLAGGFLNEQFF. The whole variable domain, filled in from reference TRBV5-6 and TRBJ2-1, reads DAGVTQSPTHLIKTRGQQVTLRCSPKSGHDTVSWYQQALGQGPQFIFQYYEEEERQRGNFPDRFSGHQFPNYSSELNVNALLLGDSALYLCASSLLAGGFLNEQFFGPGTRLTVL.

In DNA form, the CDR3 reads TGTGCCAGTAGTTTCTCCGGGACCTCACAAGAGACCCAGTACTTC. Translated, it gives CASSFSGTSQETQYF. The V gene is TRBV19, the J gene TRBJ2-5; TRBD1 or TRBD2 may be the D gene (5 bases each). CDR1 and CDR2 (germline): LNHDA, SQIVND (reference sequence). The V and J ends lost 5 bases and 2 bases respectively, with 15 bases between them. The CDR3 contains 15 residues.

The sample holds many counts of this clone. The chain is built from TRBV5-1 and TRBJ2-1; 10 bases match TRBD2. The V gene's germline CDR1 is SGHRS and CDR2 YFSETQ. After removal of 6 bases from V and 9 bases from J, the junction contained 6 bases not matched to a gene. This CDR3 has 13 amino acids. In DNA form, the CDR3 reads TGCGCCAGCAAGCAGCGGGAGGGGAGTGAGCAGTTCTTC. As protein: CASKQREGSEQFF. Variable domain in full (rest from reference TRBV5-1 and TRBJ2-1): KAGVTQTPRYLIKTRGQQVTLSCSPISGHRSVSWYQQTPGQGLQFLFEYFSETQRNKGNFPGRFSGRQFSNSRSEMNVSTLELGDSALYLCASKQREGSEQFFGPGTRLTVL.

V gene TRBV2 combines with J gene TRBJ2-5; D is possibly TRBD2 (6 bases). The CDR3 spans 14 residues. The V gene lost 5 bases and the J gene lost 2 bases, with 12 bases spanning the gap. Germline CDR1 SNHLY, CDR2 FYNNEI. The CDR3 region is CASSPLARQETQYF. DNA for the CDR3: TGTGCCAGCAGTCCCCTAGCGAGACAAGAGACCCAGTACTTC. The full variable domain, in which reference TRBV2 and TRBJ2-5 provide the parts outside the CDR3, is EPEVTQTPSHQVTQMGQEVILRCVPISNHLYFYWYRQILGQKVEFLVSFYNNEISEKSEIFDDQFSVERPDGSNFTLKIRSTKLEDSAMYFCASSPLARQETQYFGPGTRLLVL.

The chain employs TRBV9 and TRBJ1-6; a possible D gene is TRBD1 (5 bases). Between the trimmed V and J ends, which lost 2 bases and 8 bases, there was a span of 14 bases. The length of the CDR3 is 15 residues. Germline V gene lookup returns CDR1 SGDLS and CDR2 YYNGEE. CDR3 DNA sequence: TGTGCCAGCAGCGTTCGCGGGACTGATGATTCACCCCTCCACTTT. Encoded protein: CASSVRGTDDSPLHF.

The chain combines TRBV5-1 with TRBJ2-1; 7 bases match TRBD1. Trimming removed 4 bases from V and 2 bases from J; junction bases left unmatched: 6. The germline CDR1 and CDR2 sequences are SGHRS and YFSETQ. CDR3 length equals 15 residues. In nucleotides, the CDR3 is TGCGCCAGCAGCGCCGGGACAGAGACCTACAATGAGCAGTTCTTC. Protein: CASSAGTETYNEQFF.

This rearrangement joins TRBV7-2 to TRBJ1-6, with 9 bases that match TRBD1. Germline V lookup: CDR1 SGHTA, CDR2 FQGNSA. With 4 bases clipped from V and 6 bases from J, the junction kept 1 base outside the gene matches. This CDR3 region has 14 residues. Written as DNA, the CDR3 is TGTGCCAGCAGCTCGACAGGGGGTAATTCACCCCTCCACTTT. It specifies CASSSTGGNSPLHF. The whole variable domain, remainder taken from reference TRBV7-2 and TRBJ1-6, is GAGVSQSPSNKVTEKGKDVELRCDPISGHTALYWYRQSLGQGLEFLIYFQGNSAPDKSGLPSDRFSAERTGGSVSTLTIQRTQQEDSAVYLCASSSTGGNSPLHFGNGTRLTVT.

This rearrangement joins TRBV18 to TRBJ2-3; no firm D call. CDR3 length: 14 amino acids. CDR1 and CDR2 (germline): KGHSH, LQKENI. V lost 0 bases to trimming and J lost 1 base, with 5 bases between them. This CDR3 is CASSPPWGTDTQYF. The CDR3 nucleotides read TGTGCCAGCTCACCACCCTGGGGCACAGATACGCAGTATTTT.

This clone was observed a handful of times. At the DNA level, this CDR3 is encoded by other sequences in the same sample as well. Written as DNA, the CDR3 is TGCAGTGCTAGGGGGGACTATGGCTACACCTTC. This gives the protein CSARGDYGYTF. The chain carries TRBV20-1 and TRBJ1-2; maybe TRBD1 (5 bases). This CDR3 comprises 11 residues. CDR1 and CDR2 (germline): DFQATT, SNEGSKA (reference sequence). The V gene lost 3 bases and the J gene lost 3 bases, with 5 bases spanning the gap.

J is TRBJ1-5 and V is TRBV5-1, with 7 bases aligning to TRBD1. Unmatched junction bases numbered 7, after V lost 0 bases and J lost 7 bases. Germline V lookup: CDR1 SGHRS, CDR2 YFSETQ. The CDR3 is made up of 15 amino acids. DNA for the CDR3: TGCGCCAGCAGCTTGGAGGGGGCAGGGCACCAGCCCCAGCATTTT. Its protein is CASSLEGAGHQPQHF.

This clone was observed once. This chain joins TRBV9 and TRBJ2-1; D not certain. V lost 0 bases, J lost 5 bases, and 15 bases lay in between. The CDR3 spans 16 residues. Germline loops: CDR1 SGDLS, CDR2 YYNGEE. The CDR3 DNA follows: TGTGCCAGCAGCGTAGGGTCGGAGCCCCTCGACAATGAGCAGTTCTTC. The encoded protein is CASSVGSEPLDNEQFF.

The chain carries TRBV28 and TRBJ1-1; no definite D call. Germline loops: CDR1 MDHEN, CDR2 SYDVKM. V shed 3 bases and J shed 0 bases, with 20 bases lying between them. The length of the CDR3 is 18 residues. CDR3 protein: CASSLVPTRRELNTEAFF. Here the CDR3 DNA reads TGTGCCAGCAGTTTGGTTCCCACCCGGCGGGAATTGAACACTGAAGCTTTCTTT.

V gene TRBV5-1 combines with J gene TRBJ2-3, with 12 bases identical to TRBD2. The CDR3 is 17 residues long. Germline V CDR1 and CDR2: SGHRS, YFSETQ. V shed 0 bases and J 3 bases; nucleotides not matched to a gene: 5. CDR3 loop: CASSLGLAGAGTDTQYF. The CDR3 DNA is TGCGCCAGCAGCTTGGGACTAGCGGGAGCTGGGACAGATACGCAGTATTTT.

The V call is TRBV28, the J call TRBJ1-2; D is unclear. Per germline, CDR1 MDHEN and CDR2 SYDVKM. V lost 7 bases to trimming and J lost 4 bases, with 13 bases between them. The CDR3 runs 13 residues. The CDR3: CASTAGKGYGYTF. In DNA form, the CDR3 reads TGTGCCAGCACCGCAGGCAAAGGCTATGGCTACACCTTC.

The CDR3 protein is CASSLTPGGTGELFF. For the CDR3, the DNA is TGCGCCAGCAGCTTGACGCCAGGGGGAACCGGGGAGCTGTTTTTT. The chain carries TRBV5-1 and TRBJ2-2; 7 bases match TRBD1. This CDR3 region has 15 residues. The V segment lost 1 base and the J segment 5 bases; nucleotides outside the gene matches: 5. The germline CDR1 and CDR2 sequences are SGHRS and YFSETQ.

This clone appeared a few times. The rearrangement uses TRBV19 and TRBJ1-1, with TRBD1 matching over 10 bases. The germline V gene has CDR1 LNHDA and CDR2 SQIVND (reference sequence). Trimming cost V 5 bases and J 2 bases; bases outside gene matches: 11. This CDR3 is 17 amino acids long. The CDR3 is CASSFRGTGALNTEAFF. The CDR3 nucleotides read TGTGCCAGTAGTTTTAGAGGGACAGGGGCCCTCAACACTGAAGCTTTCTTT.

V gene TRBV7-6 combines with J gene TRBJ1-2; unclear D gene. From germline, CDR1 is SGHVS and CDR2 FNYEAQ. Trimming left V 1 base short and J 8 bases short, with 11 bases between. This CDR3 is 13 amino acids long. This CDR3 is CASSLGSRGGYTF. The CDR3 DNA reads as TGTGCCAGCAGCTTAGGGTCGCGCGGAGGCTACACCTTC.

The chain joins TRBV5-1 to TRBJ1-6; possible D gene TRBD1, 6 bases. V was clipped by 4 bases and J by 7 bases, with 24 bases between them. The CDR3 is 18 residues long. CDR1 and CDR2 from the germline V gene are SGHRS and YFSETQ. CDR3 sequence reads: CASSPRPWTVSQNSPLHF. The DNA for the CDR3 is TGCGCCAGCAGCCCCCGACCCTGGACAGTTTCTCAGAATTCACCCCTCCACTTT. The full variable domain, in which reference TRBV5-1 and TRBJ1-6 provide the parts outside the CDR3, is KAGVTQTPRYLIKTRGQQVTLSCSPISGHRSVSWYQQTPGQGLQFLFEYFSETQRNKGNFPGRFSGRQFSNSRSEMNVSTLELGDSALYLCASSPRPWTVSQNSPLHFGNGTRLTVT.

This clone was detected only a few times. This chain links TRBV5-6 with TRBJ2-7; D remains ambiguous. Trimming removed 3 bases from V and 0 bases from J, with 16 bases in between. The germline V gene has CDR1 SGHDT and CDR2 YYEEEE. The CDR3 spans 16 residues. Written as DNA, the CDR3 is TGTGCCAGCAGCTACCGGACGGACGGGCCCTCCTACGAGCAGTACTTC. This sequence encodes CASSYRTDGPSYEQYF.

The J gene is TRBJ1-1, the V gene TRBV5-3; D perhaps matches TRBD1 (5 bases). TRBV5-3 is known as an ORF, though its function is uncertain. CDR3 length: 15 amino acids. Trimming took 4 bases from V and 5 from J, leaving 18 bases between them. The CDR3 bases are TGTGCCAGAAGCAAACCGGGACCCTTAGTTACTGAAGCTTTCTTT. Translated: CARSKPGPLVTEAFF.

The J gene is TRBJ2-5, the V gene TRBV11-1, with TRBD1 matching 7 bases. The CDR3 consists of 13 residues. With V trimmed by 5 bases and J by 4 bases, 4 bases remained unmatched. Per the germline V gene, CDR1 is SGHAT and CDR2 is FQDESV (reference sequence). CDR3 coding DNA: TGTGCCAGCAGCCTGGGACAGTCAGAGACCCAGTACTTC. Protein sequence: CASSLGQSETQYF. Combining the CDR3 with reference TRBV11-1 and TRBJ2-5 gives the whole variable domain EAEVAQSPRYKITEKSQAVAFWCDPISGHATLYWYRQILGQGPELLVQFQDESVVDDSQLPKDRFSAERLKGVDSTLKIQPAELGDSAMYLCASSLGQSETQYFGPGTRLLVL.

The CDR3 here is CASSLTGEADTQYF. The CDR3 DNA sequence: TGTGCCAGCAGCTTGACAGGGGAGGCAGATACGCAGTATTTT. This chain uses TRBV11-3 with TRBJ2-3; 8 bases fit TRBD1. This CDR3 comprises 14 residues. J was trimmed by 4 bases and V by 3 bases; bases with no gene match: 3. CDR1 is SGHNT, CDR2 YENEEA, per germline.

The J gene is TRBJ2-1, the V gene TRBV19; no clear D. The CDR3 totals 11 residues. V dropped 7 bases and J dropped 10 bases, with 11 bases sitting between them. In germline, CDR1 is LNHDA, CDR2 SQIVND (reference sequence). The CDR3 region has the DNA TGTGCCAGTATGGACCCTGGGGAGCAGTTCTTC. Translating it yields CASMDPGEQFF.

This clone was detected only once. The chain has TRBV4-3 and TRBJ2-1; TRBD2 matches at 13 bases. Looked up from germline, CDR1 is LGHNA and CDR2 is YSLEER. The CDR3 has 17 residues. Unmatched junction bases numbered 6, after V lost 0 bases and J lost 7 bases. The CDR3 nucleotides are TGCGCCAGCAGCCAAGATTTCGGGACTAGCGGGACTAATGAGCAGTTCTTC. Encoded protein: CASSQDFGTSGTNEQFF.

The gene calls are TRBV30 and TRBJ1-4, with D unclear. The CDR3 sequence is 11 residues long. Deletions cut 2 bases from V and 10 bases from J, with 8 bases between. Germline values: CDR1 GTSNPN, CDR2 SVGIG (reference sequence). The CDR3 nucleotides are TGTGCCTGGAGTTTAAGCGGAAAACTGTTTTTT. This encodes CAWSLSGKLFF.

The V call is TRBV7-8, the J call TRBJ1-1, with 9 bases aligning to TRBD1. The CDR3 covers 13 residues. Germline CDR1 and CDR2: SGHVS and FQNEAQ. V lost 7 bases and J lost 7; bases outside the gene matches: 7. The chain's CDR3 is CASTPSGQGEAFF. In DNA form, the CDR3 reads TGTGCCAGCACCCCATCGGGACAGGGTGAAGCTTTCTTT.